This is a list of T cell receptor beta chains from one sample in a study of cytomegalovirus exposure and HLA in healthy donors. Sequencing used immunoSEQ multiplex PCR; TCRdb keeps in-frame clones, though not all of them. Of approximately 160,000 clones in the sample, roughly 89% were seen once. Sequencing was performed on PBMCs. The receptors originated from a woman between 18 and 29 years old in good health and CMV-seropositive. Both conserved end residues are part of each CDR3. Fields, in order: D gene, V gene, J gene, CDR3 length, clone size, CDR3 protein, CDR3 DNA. The D gene is left open where the match is weak. Size is omitted from some rows. Given values are once, few, many or a class for expanded clones.

NA	TRBV19	TRBJ2-7	13	NA	CASRRGSSYEQYF	TGTGCCAGTAGAAGGGGCTCTTCTTACGAGCAGTACTTC
NA	TRBV19	TRBJ1-6	13	NA	CASSMRANSPLHF	TGTGCCAGTAGTATGAGGGCAAATTCACCCCTCCACTTT
NA	TRBV25-1	TRBJ1-2	13	NA	CASSSTANYGYTF	TGTGCCAGCAGTAGTACAGCTAACTATGGCTACACCTTC
NA	TRBV10-3	TRBJ2-1	14	NA	CAISESGSYNEQFF	TGTGCCATCAGTGAATCAGGGTCCTACAATGAGCAGTTCTTC
TRBD2	TRBV7-2	TRBJ2-5	14	NA	CASSLEREGETQYF	TGTGCCAGCAGCTTAGAGCGGGAGGGAGAGACCCAGTACTTC
NA	TRBV6-4	TRBJ1-1	14	NA	CASTSRVPNTEAFF	TGTGCCAGCACGTCTCGAGTCCCGAACACTGAAGCTTTCTTT
TRBD2	TRBV6-4	TRBJ2-3	14	NA	CASSPEGGTDTQYF	TGTGCCAGCAGCCCTGAGGGAGGGACAGATACGCAGTATTTT
TRBD2	TRBV13	TRBJ2-7	15	NA	CASSLESSGSGEQYF	TGTGCCAGCAGCTTAGAGTCTAGCGGGAGTGGGGAGCAGTACTTC
TRBD1	TRBV19	TRBJ1-1	14	NA	CASSIGGTGGEAFF	TGTGCCAGTAGTATAGGTGGGACAGGGGGCGAAGCTTTCTTT
TRBD2	TRBV5-4	TRBJ2-2	17	once	CASSLDPGTRNTGELFF	TGTGCCAGCAGCTTGGACCCCGGGACTAGGAACACCGGGGAGCTGTTTTTT
TRBD1	TRBV6-5	TRBJ2-5	15	NA	CASSSRDSRPETQYF	TGTGCCAGCAGCTCCAGGGACAGTCGCCCGGAGACCCAGTACTTC
TRBD1	TRBV2	TRBJ2-1	16	once	CASSEGGQEVRNEQFF	TGTGCCAGCAGCGAAGGGGGACAGGAGGTACGCAATGAGCAGTTCTTC
NA	TRBV7-2	TRBJ2-7	16	few	CASSLSSAGRYYEQYF	TGTGCCAGCAGCTTATCCTCTGCGGGGAGGTACTACGAGCAGTACTTC
NA	TRBV5-4	TRBJ2-1	15	NA	CASSLGRGDYNEQFF	TGTGCCAGCAGCTTGGGGCGGGGAGATTACAATGAGCAGTTCTTC
TRBD1	TRBV28	TRBJ1-5	16	NA	CASSSLQGAGNQPQHF	TGTGCCAGCAGTTCCCTCCAGGGGGCAGGCAATCAGCCCCAGCATTTT
TRBD1	TRBV19	TRBJ1-2	17	few	CASSIVTGGEPTYGYTF	TGTGCCAGTAGTATAGTGACAGGGGGCGAACCAACATATGGCTACACCTTC
TRBD2	TRBV5-1	TRBJ2-5	17	NA	CASSVTSGTANQETQYF	TGCGCCAGCAGCGTAACTAGCGGGACCGCCAACCAAGAGACCCAGTACTTC
TRBD1	TRBV6-5	TRBJ2-2	14	NA	CASSRTGETGELFF	TGTGCCAGCAGTCGGACAGGGGAAACCGGGGAGCTGTTTTTT
NA	TRBV13	TRBJ2-5	14	NA	CASSSGVLSETQYF	TGTGCCAGCAGCTCGGGAGTCCTCTCGGAGACCCAGTACTTC